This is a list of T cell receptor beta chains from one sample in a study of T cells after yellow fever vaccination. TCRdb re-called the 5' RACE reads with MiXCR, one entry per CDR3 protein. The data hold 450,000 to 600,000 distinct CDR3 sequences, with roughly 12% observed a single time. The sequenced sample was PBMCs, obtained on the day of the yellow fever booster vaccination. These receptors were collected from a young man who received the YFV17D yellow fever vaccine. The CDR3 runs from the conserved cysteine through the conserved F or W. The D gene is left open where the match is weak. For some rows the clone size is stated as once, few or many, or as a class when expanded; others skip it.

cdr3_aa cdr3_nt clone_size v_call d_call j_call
CSALGQGHQETQYF TGCAGTGCTTTGGGACAGGGGCACCAAGAGACCCAGTACTTC many TRBV20-1 TRBD1 TRBJ2-5
CASSPTANYEQYF TGTGCCAGCTCACCGACAGCTAACTACGAGCAGTACTTC NA TRBV18 NA TRBJ2-7
CASRWDRSTDTQYF TGTGCCAGCAGGTGGGACCGAAGCACAGATACGCAGTATTTT few TRBV27 NA TRBJ2-3
CASSLAPLGGNTEAFF TGTGCCAGCAGCTTAGCTCCACTAGGGGGGAACACTGAAGCTTTCTTT few TRBV7-9 NA TRBJ1-1
CASSRSRDFYEQYF TGTGCCAGCAGCCGCTCACGGGATTTCTACGAGCAGTACTTC few TRBV7-2 NA TRBJ2-7
CASSQDWDGYSNEQFF TGTGCCAGCAGCCAAGACTGGGATGGGTACAGCAATGAGCAGTTCTTC NA TRBV14 NA TRBJ2-1
CAISETGPGTGTSPLHF TGTGCCATCAGTGAAACGGGCCCCGGGACAGGGACCTCACCCCTCCACTTT NA TRBV10-3 TRBD1 TRBJ1-6
CSVGQAYEQYF TGCAGCGTTGGACAGGCCTACGAGCAGTACTTC few TRBV29-1 NA TRBJ2-7
CASSLPRGLGANEQFF TGTGCCAGCAGCCTCCCGAGGGGGTTAGGGGCCAATGAGCAGTTCTTC NA TRBV7-9 NA TRBJ2-1
CASSLGRGGRVSDTQYF TGTGCCAGCAGCTTAGGTAGAGGCGGGAGAGTCTCAGATACGCAGTATTTT few TRBV7-2 TRBD2 TRBJ2-3
CASSQRSGGETQYF TGTGCCAGCTCCCAGCGATCCGGGGGGGAGACCCAGTACTTC few TRBV18 TRBD2 TRBJ2-5
CASPGLTELFF TGTGCCAGCCCCGGACTGACGGAGCTGTTTTTT NA TRBV5-5 NA TRBJ2-2
CASSPLGQGWNEQYF TGTGCCAGCAGCCCTCTCGGGCAGGGTTGGAACGAGCAGTACTTC few TRBV7-2 NA TRBJ2-7
CASSLGAPSAEQFF TGCGCCAGCAGCTTGGGGGCTCCTAGCGCTGAGCAGTTCTTC NA TRBV5-1 NA TRBJ2-1
CSAGTTPYEQYF TGCAGTGCCGGTACTACCCCTTACGAGCAGTACTTC few TRBV29-1 NA TRBJ2-7
CASSIQGTVNEQFF TGTGCCAGCAGCATACAGGGGACGGTCAATGAGCAGTTCTTC NA TRBV28 TRBD1 TRBJ2-1
CASSLQGFNANYGYTF TGTGCCAGCAGCTTACAGGGTTTTAATGCTAACTATGGCTACACCTTC NA TRBV7-2 NA TRBJ1-2
CSALAGARSYEQYF TGCAGTGCTTTGGCGGGAGCCCGCTCCTACGAGCAGTACTTC NA TRBV20-1 TRBD2 TRBJ2-7
CASSSSVGSRDTQYF TGTGCCAGCAGCAGCAGCGTAGGGTCTCGTGATACGCAGTATTTT few TRBV9 NA TRBJ2-3
CASSGGNGEQYF TGCGCCAGCAGTGGGGGTAACGGCGAGCAGTACTTC few TRBV10-2 NA TRBJ2-7
CASSLVGTSGSNEQFF TGCGCCAGCAGCTTGGTCGGGACTAGCGGGAGCAATGAGCAGTTCTTC few TRBV5-1 TRBD2 TRBJ2-1
CASSDEVVNQPQHF TGTGCCAGCAGTGATGAAGTAGTCAATCAGCCCCAGCATTTT NA TRBV2 NA TRBJ1-5
CAIDIRAGQPQHF TGTGCCATCGATATCAGGGCAGGTCAGCCCCAGCATTTT NA TRBV6-6 NA TRBJ1-5
CASSLTEGNEQFF TGTGCCAGCAGTTTAACGGAGGGGAATGAGCAGTTCTTC few TRBV12-3/TRBV12-4 NA TRBJ2-1
CASSWRGPPEEQYF TGCGCCAGCAGCTGGCGGGGACCCCCTGAAGAGCAGTACTTC NA TRBV5-1 NA TRBJ2-7
CSAPGQGFSYEQYF TGCAGTGCTCCGGGACAGGGTTTCTCCTACGAGCAGTACTTC NA TRBV20-1 TRBD1 TRBJ2-7
CASSQRSTGALYNEQFF TGTGCCAGCAGCCAAAGATCGACAGGGGCCTTATACAATGAGCAGTTCTTC few TRBV3-1 TRBD1 TRBJ2-1
CASSLLRTGSGIQYF TGTGCCAGCAGCCTCCTTCGGACAGGGTCGGGCATTCAGTACTTC NA TRBV7-2 TRBD1 TRBJ2-4
CASSLVINSYEQYF TGCGCCAGCAGCCTTGTGATAAATTCCTACGAGCAGTACTTC many TRBV4-3 NA TRBJ2-7
CASSSGSGRVTYEQYF TGTGCCAGCAGTTCCGGTAGCGGGAGGGTAACCTACGAGCAGTACTTC NA TRBV7-2 TRBD2 TRBJ2-7
CASRRDGYNEQFF TGTGCCAGCAGGAGGGACGGCTACAATGAGCAGTTCTTC few TRBV7-9 NA TRBJ2-1
CAISAPTGTTGELFF TGTGCCATCAGTGCACCGACAGGGACCACCGGGGAGCTGTTTTTT few TRBV10-3 TRBD1 TRBJ2-2
CSGARRGHNYGYTF TGCAGTGGGGCGAGAAGGGGGCATAACTATGGCTACACCTTC NA TRBV20-1 TRBD1 TRBJ1-2
CSARPSGRRTDTQYF TGCAGTGCTAGGCCTAGCGGGAGACGCACAGATACGCAGTATTTT few TRBV20-1 TRBD2 TRBJ2-3
CASSLGRLLAYEQYF TGTGCCAGCAGCTTAGGTCGACTCCTAGCCTACGAGCAGTACTTC few TRBV7-2 NA TRBJ2-7
CSAEGRNTDTQYF TGCAGCGCTGAGGGGAGAAACACAGATACGCAGTATTTT NA TRBV29-1 NA TRBJ2-3
CASSKREEAEQFF TGTGCCAGCAGCAAGCGGGAGGAAGCCGAGCAGTTCTTC NA TRBV9 TRBD2 TRBJ2-1
CASSFSAGESEQFF TGTGCCAGCAGCTTTTCTGCGGGAGAATCTGAGCAGTTCTTC few TRBV5-5 TRBD2 TRBJ2-1
CASSSSLAGAYEQYF TGTGCCAGCAGCTCTTCACTAGCGGGAGCCTACGAGCAGTACTTC NA TRBV7-9 TRBD2 TRBJ2-7
CASSPGPLTDTQYF TGTGCCAGCAGCCCCGGACCACTCACAGATACGCAGTATTTT many TRBV5-5 NA TRBJ2-3
CASSQGLAGFTGELFF TGTGCCAGCAGCCAGGGACTAGCGGGATTTACCGGGGAGCTGTTTTTT few TRBV5-4 TRBD2 TRBJ2-2
CSARERDTDTQYF TGCAGTGCTAGAGAGCGGGACACAGATACGCAGTATTTT NA TRBV20-1 NA TRBJ2-3
CASSSQGIEAFF TGTGCCAGCAGTTCCCAGGGTATTGAGGCTTTCTTT NA TRBV7-9 NA TRBJ1-1
CASSLGQPLYEQYF TGCGCCAGCAGCTTAGGACAGCCACTCTACGAGCAGTACTTC NA TRBV5-1 NA TRBJ2-7
CASSRIPRQGAYNEQFF TGTGCCAGTAGTAGAATTCCCCGACAGGGGGCGTACAATGAGCAGTTCTTC few TRBV19 TRBD1 TRBJ2-1
CASSLGGQATQETQYF TGTGCCAGCAGCCTGGGAGGACAGGCTACCCAAGAGACCCAGTACTTC NA TRBV28 NA TRBJ2-5
CASSLARPGGPSYEQYF TGTGCCAGCAGCTTAGCTCGACCGGGAGGGCCCTCCTACGAGCAGTACTTC NA TRBV7-2 TRBD2 TRBJ2-7
CASRPPGTGAHEQYF TGTGCCAGCAGACCTCCGGGGACAGGGGCACACGAGCAGTACTTC few TRBV6-2/TRBV6-3 TRBD1 TRBJ2-7
CASSQRQGSQETQYF TGCGCCAGCAGCCAGAGACAGGGGTCCCAAGAGACCCAGTACTTC NA TRBV4-3 TRBD1 TRBJ2-5
CSVGGGELFF TGCAGCGTCGGAGGTGGGGAGCTGTTTTTT few TRBV29-1 NA TRBJ2-2
CASSLNTGNEQYF TGTGCCAGCAGCTTGAACACAGGGAACGAGCAGTACTTC NA TRBV5-4 NA TRBJ2-7
CASSLLAEETQYF TGTGCCAGCAGCTTACTAGCAGAAGAGACCCAGTACTTC many TRBV7-2 NA TRBJ2-5